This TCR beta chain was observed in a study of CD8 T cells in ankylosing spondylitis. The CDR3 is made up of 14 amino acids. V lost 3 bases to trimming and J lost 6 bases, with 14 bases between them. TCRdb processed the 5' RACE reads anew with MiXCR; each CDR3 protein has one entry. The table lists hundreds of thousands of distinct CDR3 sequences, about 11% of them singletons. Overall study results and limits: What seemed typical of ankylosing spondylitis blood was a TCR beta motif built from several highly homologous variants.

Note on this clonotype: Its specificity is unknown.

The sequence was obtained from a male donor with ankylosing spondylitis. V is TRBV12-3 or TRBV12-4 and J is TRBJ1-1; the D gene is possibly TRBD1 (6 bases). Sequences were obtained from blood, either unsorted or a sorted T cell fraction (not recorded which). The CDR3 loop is CASSFRGGFAEAFF. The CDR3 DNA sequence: TGTGCCAGCAGTTTCAGGGGAGGTTTCGCTGAAGCTTTCTTT.